The clone carrying this T cell receptor (beta chain) came up a few times. Its antigen remains unknown. The data originate from a study of cytomegalovirus exposure and HLA in healthy donors. Regarding the study as a whole: Immune exposure data for these donors was limited to CMV serostatus. Most TCR beta V segments were productive about 90% or about 30% of the time in an earlier analysis.

In the PCR, 60 Vbeta and 13 Jbeta primers were used. Measured with immunoSEQ multiplex PCR; TCRdb has only the in-frame clones, and not every one. Of fewer than 100,000 clones detected, around 73% appear once; the ten largest clones hold more than 0.6%. CDR1 is SGHAT and CDR2 is FQNNGV in the germline V gene. This CDR3 is built from 15 residues. V lost 3 bases and J lost 3; bases outside the gene matches: 7. The donors, nominally healthy at sampling, likely had unrecorded immune exposures. The genes are TRBV11-2 and TRBJ2-7, with TRBD2 matching over 8 bases. The sequence was collected from a woman in her sixties in good health and CMV-seronegative. Sequenced sample: PBMCs. The CDR3 DNA sequence: TGTGCCAGCAGCTTGGATGGACTAGCCCACTACGAGCAGTACTTC. As protein: CASSLDGLAHYEQYF.